This is a list of T cell receptor beta chains from one sample in a study of chemoradiotherapy in HPV16-positive cancers. Profiled with immunoSEQ multiplex PCR; TCRdb holds only in-frame clones, not every one. Among about 35,000 clones listed, about 90% were seen once. This specimen was blood, taken from a patient who underwent chemoradiotherapy. All receptors derive from a human donor with HPV-associated anogenital cancer. Both conserved end residues are part of each CDR3. D genes are given only for firm matches. Only some rows state a clone size, as once, few, many or a class for expanded clones.

abundance: NA; j_gene: TRBJ2-1; v_gene: TRBV5-1; d_gene: NA; CDR3nt: TGCGCCAGCAGCTTGGCGGAGGGGGATTGGAATGAGCAGTTCTTC; CDR3aa: CASSLAEGDWNEQFF
abundance: once; j_gene: TRBJ1-6; v_gene: TRBV15; d_gene: NA; CDR3nt: TGTGCCACCAGCGGGATTCGTGGTTCACCCCCCCACTTT; CDR3aa: CATSGIRGSPPHF
abundance: NA; j_gene: TRBJ2-1; v_gene: TRBV9; d_gene: NA; CDR3nt: TGTGCCAGCAGCGTAGGTGGAAGGGGCAATGAGCAGTTCTTC; CDR3aa: CASSVGGRGNEQFF
abundance: NA; j_gene: TRBJ2-5; v_gene: TRBV10-3; d_gene: NA; CDR3nt: TGTGCCAGTGGGAGACAGATCCAAGAGACCCAGTACTTC; CDR3aa: CASGRQIQETQYF
abundance: NA; j_gene: TRBJ1-1; v_gene: TRBV5-1; d_gene: NA; CDR3nt: TGCGCCAGCAGGGGGAACACTGAAGCTTTCTTT; CDR3aa: CASRGNTEAFF
abundance: NA; j_gene: TRBJ1-2; v_gene: TRBV6-5; d_gene: NA; CDR3nt: TGTGCCAGCCGAGATAGAGTTCCCGCTACGTATGGCTACACCTTC; CDR3aa: CASRDRVPATYGYTF
abundance: NA; j_gene: TRBJ1-6; v_gene: TRBV2; d_gene: NA; CDR3nt: TGTGCCAGCAGCCTATCCGGGGGATTCTATAATTCACCCCTCCACTTT; CDR3aa: CASSLSGGFYNSPLHF
abundance: NA; j_gene: TRBJ2-1; v_gene: TRBV6-6; d_gene: NA; CDR3nt: TGTGCCAGCAGTGGGAACAATGAGCAGTTCTTC; CDR3aa: CASSGNNEQFF
abundance: NA; j_gene: TRBJ1-2; v_gene: TRBV19; d_gene: NA; CDR3nt: TGTGCCAGTAGTGCCAGGGGAGGGTATGGCTACACCTTC; CDR3aa: CASSARGGYGYTF
abundance: NA; j_gene: TRBJ2-5; v_gene: TRBV4-1; d_gene: TRBD1; CDR3nt: TGCGCCAGCAGCCAGGACCCGGGACAGGGGCAAGAGACCCAGTACTTC; CDR3aa: CASSQDPGQGQETQYF
abundance: NA; j_gene: TRBJ1-1; v_gene: TRBV4-1; d_gene: NA; CDR3nt: TGCGCCAGCAGCCAAGAAGGGGTTGGAGGGTCCACTGAAGCTTTCTTT; CDR3aa: CASSQEGVGGSTEAFF
abundance: once; j_gene: TRBJ1-1; v_gene: TRBV15; d_gene: NA; CDR3nt: TGTGCCACCAGCAGTTTCCCAGGGTCAATGAACACTGAAGCTTTCTTT; CDR3aa: CATSSFPGSMNTEAFF
abundance: NA; j_gene: TRBJ1-2; v_gene: TRBV5-6; d_gene: NA; CDR3nt: TGTGCCAGCAGCTTGGTCGACAGGCCAGCGAGGGACTATGGCTACACCTTC; CDR3aa: CASSLVDRPARDYGYTF
abundance: NA; j_gene: TRBJ2-1; v_gene: TRBV18; d_gene: TRBD2; CDR3nt: TGTGCCAGCTCACCCCCCCTAGCGGGAGCCAATGAGCAGTTCTTC; CDR3aa: CASSPPLAGANEQFF
abundance: NA; j_gene: TRBJ1-4; v_gene: TRBV18; d_gene: NA; CDR3nt: TGTGCCAGCTCACCAGTCGGGGCCAATAATGAAAAACTGTTTTTT; CDR3aa: CASSPVGANNEKLFF
abundance: NA; j_gene: TRBJ2-3; v_gene: TRBV2; d_gene: NA; CDR3nt: TGTGCCAGCAGTGTTGTCGGAAGCACAGATACGCAGTATTTT; CDR3aa: CASSVVGSTDTQYF
abundance: NA; j_gene: TRBJ2-7; v_gene: TRBV5-1; d_gene: TRBD2; CDR3nt: TGCGCCAGCACCCCGGGAGGGGGGGGCCAGTCCGAGCAGTACTTC; CDR3aa: CASTPGGGGQSEQYF
abundance: NA; j_gene: TRBJ2-2; v_gene: TRBV11-2; d_gene: TRBD1; CDR3nt: TGTGCCAGCAGCTCCATAGGACAGGCGTCCACCGGGGAGCTGTTTTTT; CDR3aa: CASSSIGQASTGELFF
abundance: NA; j_gene: TRBJ2-5; v_gene: TRBV7-9; d_gene: NA; CDR3nt: TGTGCCAGCAGCTTTTCCCGGGACCAAGAGACCCAGTACTTC; CDR3aa: CASSFSRDQETQYF
abundance: NA; j_gene: TRBJ1-4; v_gene: TRBV15; d_gene: NA; CDR3nt: TGTGCCACCAGCAGAGAACGGGGAGTAAGGGGTGAAAAACTGTTTTTT; CDR3aa: CATSRERGVRGEKLFF
abundance: NA; j_gene: TRBJ2-5; v_gene: TRBV5-6; d_gene: NA; CDR3nt: TGTGCCACTACACCAAGGGGACAAGAGACCCAGTACTTC; CDR3aa: CATTPRGQETQYF
abundance: NA; j_gene: TRBJ2-4; v_gene: TRBV4-1; d_gene: NA; CDR3nt: TGCGCCAGCAGCCAAGACCGGGGGAACATTCAGTACTTC; CDR3aa: CASSQDRGNIQYF
abundance: NA; j_gene: TRBJ1-2; v_gene: TRBV11-2; d_gene: NA; CDR3nt: TGTGCCAGCAGCTTAGAACTGGGCGCAAGCTATGGCTACACCTTC; CDR3aa: CASSLELGASYGYTF
abundance: NA; j_gene: TRBJ2-2; v_gene: TRBV5-1; d_gene: NA; CDR3nt: TGCGCCAGCAGCTTGAGGGTACACCCGAACACCGGGGAGCTGTTTTTT; CDR3aa: CASSLRVHPNTGELFF
abundance: once; j_gene: TRBJ2-7; v_gene: TRBV19; d_gene: NA; CDR3nt: TGTGCCAGTAGTATAGGGGCAACCTACGAGCAGTACTTC; CDR3aa: CASSIGATYEQYF
abundance: NA; j_gene: TRBJ1-5; v_gene: TRBV19; d_gene: NA; CDR3nt: TGTGCCAGTAGTATAAGGGACGTTAGCAATCAGCCCCAGCATTTT; CDR3aa: CASSIRDVSNQPQHF
abundance: NA; j_gene: TRBJ2-5; v_gene: TRBV7-9; d_gene: NA; CDR3nt: TGTGCCAGCAGCTTCTCGGGTAGTCGGGAGACCCAGTACTTC; CDR3aa: CASSFSGSRETQYF
abundance: once; j_gene: TRBJ1-1; v_gene: TRBV5-1; d_gene: NA; CDR3nt: TGCGCCAGCAGCTTGTTCGGGGCCGAGAACACTGAAGCTTTCTTT; CDR3aa: CASSLFGAENTEAFF
abundance: once; j_gene: TRBJ2-3; v_gene: TRBV12-5; d_gene: NA; CDR3nt: TGTGCTAGTGGTTTGGTAACGGGGTTCACAGATACGCAGTATTTT; CDR3aa: CASGLVTGFTDTQYF
abundance: NA; j_gene: TRBJ1-5; v_gene: TRBV4-1; d_gene: NA; CDR3nt: TGCGCCAGCAGCCAAGGGGGGCTGGTGAATCAGCCCCAGCATTTT; CDR3aa: CASSQGGLVNQPQHF
abundance: NA; j_gene: TRBJ2-7; v_gene: TRBV7-8; d_gene: NA; CDR3nt: TGTGCCAGCAGCTCTCCGGGGGCGGGCCCCTCCTACGAGCAGTACTTC; CDR3aa: CASSSPGAGPSYEQYF
abundance: NA; j_gene: TRBJ2-7; v_gene: TRBV6-1; d_gene: NA; CDR3nt: TGTGCCAGCAGTTGGACAGTACCCTCCTACGAGCAGTACTTC; CDR3aa: CASSWTVPSYEQYF
abundance: NA; j_gene: TRBJ2-3; v_gene: TRBV4-2; d_gene: TRBD2; CDR3nt: TGTGCCAGCAGCCAAGAATTAGCGGGGGGTCGGAGAGCAGATACGCAGTATTTT; CDR3aa: CASSQELAGGRRADTQYF
abundance: NA; j_gene: TRBJ2-2; v_gene: TRBV5-1; d_gene: NA; CDR3nt: TGCGCCAGCAGCTTGCGCCCCTCGAACACCGGGGAGCTGTTTTTT; CDR3aa: CASSLRPSNTGELFF
abundance: NA; j_gene: TRBJ2-7; v_gene: TRBV28; d_gene: NA; CDR3nt: TGTGCCAGCAGTTTAGGGTCAACCTACGAGCAGTACTTC; CDR3aa: CASSLGSTYEQYF
abundance: NA; j_gene: TRBJ1-5; v_gene: TRBV6-6; d_gene: NA; CDR3nt: TGTGCCAGCAGTTTCGGGACGGAGAATCAGCCCCAGCATTTT; CDR3aa: CASSFGTENQPQHF
abundance: NA; j_gene: TRBJ1-3; v_gene: TRBV5-1; d_gene: NA; CDR3nt: TGCGCCAGCAGCGGAGGCAGGGGACCTGGAAACACCATATATTTT; CDR3aa: CASSGGRGPGNTIYF
abundance: NA; j_gene: TRBJ1-2; v_gene: TRBV9; d_gene: NA; CDR3nt: TGTGCCAGCAGCGCGGACGGATCACTAAGCTATGGCTACACCTTC; CDR3aa: CASSADGSLSYGYTF
abundance: once; j_gene: TRBJ1-2; v_gene: TRBV6-6; d_gene: NA; CDR3nt: TGTGCCAGCAGTTACCAACAGGAGTACTATGGCTACACCTTC; CDR3aa: CASSYQQEYYGYTF
abundance: NA; j_gene: TRBJ1-6; v_gene: TRBV27; d_gene: NA; CDR3nt: TGTGCCAGCAGTTTATATGGTCCAGGAAAAAATTCACCCCTCCACTTT; CDR3aa: CASSLYGPGKNSPLHF
abundance: NA; j_gene: TRBJ2-3; v_gene: TRBV29-1; d_gene: NA; CDR3nt: TGCAGCGTTGTCGACGGTAGCACAGATACGCAGTATTTT; CDR3aa: CSVVDGSTDTQYF
abundance: NA; j_gene: TRBJ1-3; v_gene: TRBV19; d_gene: TRBD1; CDR3nt: TGTGCCAGTAGCCTCCGGGACAGGGGAGACTCTGGAAACACCATATATTTT; CDR3aa: CASSLRDRGDSGNTIYF
abundance: NA; j_gene: TRBJ1-5; v_gene: TRBV15; d_gene: TRBD1; CDR3nt: TGTGCCACCAGCACTACAGGGGGCCAGGGGCGGCCCCAGCATTTT; CDR3aa: CATSTTGGQGRPQHF
abundance: NA; j_gene: TRBJ2-5; v_gene: TRBV18; d_gene: NA; CDR3nt: TGTGCCAGCTCACCACCGAACAGGGAAGAGACCCAGTACTTC; CDR3aa: CASSPPNREETQYF
abundance: NA; j_gene: TRBJ2-7; v_gene: TRBV5-5; d_gene: NA; CDR3nt: TGTGCCAGCAGCTTGGTCTGGACCTACGAGCAGTACTTC; CDR3aa: CASSLVWTYEQYF